The entry below describes one TCR beta chain. This CDR3 has 16 residues. Germline V gene sequence: CDR1 SGHKS, CDR2 YYEKEE (reference sequence). The V segment lost 4 bases and the J segment 3 bases; nucleotides outside the gene matches: 8. Vbeta (60) and Jbeta (13) primers were used in the PCR. This table comes from immunoSEQ multiplex PCR, and its TCRdb copy is limited to in-frame clones, with some not included. The table records over 100,000 clones, 77% of them present only once. This entry comes from a study of cytomegalovirus exposure and HLA in healthy donors. This clonotype originated in a man in his forties in good health and CMV-seropositive. V usage is TRBV5-5 and J usage is TRBJ1-3, with TRBD1 identical over 9 bases. Sequencing input: PBMCs. The CDR3: CASSSAGTGYGNTIYF. Here the CDR3 DNA reads TGTGCCAGCAGCAGCGCCGGGACAGGGTATGGAAACACCATATATTTT.